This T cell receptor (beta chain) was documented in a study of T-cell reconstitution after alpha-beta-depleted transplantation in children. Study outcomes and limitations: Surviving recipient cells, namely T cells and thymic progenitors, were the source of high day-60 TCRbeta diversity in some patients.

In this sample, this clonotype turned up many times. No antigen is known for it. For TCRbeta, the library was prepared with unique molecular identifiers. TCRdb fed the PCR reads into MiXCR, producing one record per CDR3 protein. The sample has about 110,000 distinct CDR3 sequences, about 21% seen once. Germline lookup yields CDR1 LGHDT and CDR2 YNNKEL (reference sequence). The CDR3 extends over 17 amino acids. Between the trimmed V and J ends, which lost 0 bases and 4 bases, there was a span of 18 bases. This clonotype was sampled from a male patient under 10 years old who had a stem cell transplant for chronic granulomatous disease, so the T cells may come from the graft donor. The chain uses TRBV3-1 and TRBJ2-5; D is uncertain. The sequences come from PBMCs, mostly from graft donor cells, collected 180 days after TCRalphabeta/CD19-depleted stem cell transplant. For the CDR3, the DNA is TGTGCCAGCAGCCAAGATAGGCTACGAGACACCGTAGAGACCCAGTACTTC. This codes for CASSQDRLRDTVETQYF.